These T cell receptor beta chains were read from a single sample in a study of T cell responses to AZD1222 COVID-19 vaccine. Profiling relied on immunoSEQ multiplex PCR, and the TCRdb table lists in-frame clones only, not all of them. The sample includes about 100,000 clones, around nine tenths of them seen just once. The sequences come from peripheral blood, collected 28 days after the second dose of the MenACWY control vaccine. These receptors all stem from an adult who received the MenACWY meningococcal vaccine as a control. Both conserved end residues are part of each CDR3. A D gene is named only where the DNA matches it firmly. Clone size is not always given. Where it is, it says once, few, many or a class for expanded clones.

-	TRBD2	TRBV7-8	15	TRBJ2-7	CASSSKRGGPYEQYF	TGTGCCAGCAGCTCGAAGCGGGGGGGCCCGTACGAGCAGTACTTC
-	TRBD1	TRBV6-5	13	TRBJ1-2	CASSWDRDYGYTF	TGTGCCAGCAGCTGGGACAGGGACTATGGCTACACCTTC
-	-	TRBV4-2	16	TRBJ2-7	CASSQEGNGQIYEQYF	TGTGCCAGCAGCCAAGAAGGTAACGGACAGATCTACGAGCAGTACTTC
-	-	TRBV5-6	14	TRBJ1-6	CASSLGSIQSPLHF	TGTGCCAGCAGCTTGGGTAGCATTCAGTCACCCCTCCACTTT
-	-	TRBV29-1	12	TRBJ1-2	CSVVALNTGYTF	TGCAGCGTTGTTGCGCTTAATACTGGCTACACCTTC
-	-	TRBV19	15	TRBJ1-6	CASSIQSANNSPLHF	TGTGCCAGTAGTATCCAGTCAGCGAATAATTCACCCCTCCACTTT
-	TRBD1	TRBV2	13	TRBJ1-2	CASTRDRVGGYTF	TGTGCCAGCACCAGAGACAGGGTGGGTGGCTACACCTTC
-	TRBD1	TRBV6-1	14	TRBJ1-4	CASSESQGNEKLFF	TGTGCCAGCAGTGAATCACAGGGGAATGAAAAACTGTTTTTT
-	-	TRBV28	12	TRBJ1-2	CATTREGYGYTF	TGTGCCACGACCCGGGAGGGCTATGGCTACACCTTC
few	TRBD2	TRBV28	15	TRBJ2-5	CASSSKLAGAETQYF	TGTGCCAGCAGTTCGAAACTAGCGGGGGCGGAGACCCAGTACTTC
-	-	TRBV6-5	14	TRBJ1-6	CVTGQGNVRSPLHF	TGTGTCACCGGCCAAGGGAACGTTCGATCACCCCTCCACTTT
-	-	TRBV7-2	16	TRBJ2-4	CASSLEGMRGKNIQYF	TGTGCCAGCAGCCTAGAGGGAATGCGGGGCAAAAACATTCAGTACTTC
-	-	TRBV6-5	14	TRBJ1-2	CASSYLTPNYGYTF	TGTGCCAGCAGTTATCTGACTCCCAACTATGGCTACACCTTC
-	-	TRBV15	13	TRBJ1-1	CATSSAGSTEAFF	TGTGCCACCAGCAGTGCAGGTTCCACTGAAGCTTTCTTT
-	-	TRBV5-5	14	TRBJ1-5	CASSLGQSNQPQHF	TGTGCCAGCAGCTTAGGGCAGAGCAATCAGCCCCAGCATTTT
-	-	TRBV18	14	TRBJ2-5	CASSQGWVGETQYF	TGTGCCAGCTCACAGGGCTGGGTAGGGGAGACCCAGTACTTC
-	TRBD1	TRBV29-1	14	TRBJ2-7	CSVARDRSHIEQYF	TGCAGCGTCGCCCGGGACAGGTCCCATATTGAGCAGTACTTC
-	-	TRBV7-9	12	TRBJ1-2	CASSFGEDGYTF	TGTGCCAGCAGCTTCGGGGAGGATGGCTACACCTTC
-	-	TRBV7-2	12	TRBJ1-1	CASSRRESEAFF	TGTGCCAGCAGCCGCCGGGAGTCTGAGGCTTTCTTT
-	-	TRBV7-9	13	TRBJ1-1	CASSPHPNTEAFF	TGTGCCAGCAGTCCGCATCCGAACACTGAAGCTTTCTTT
once	-	TRBV19	15	TRBJ2-3	CASSIGWGSTDTQYF	TGTGCCAGTAGTATTGGGTGGGGGAGCACAGATACGCAGTATTTT
-	TRBD2	TRBV7-9	16	TRBJ2-5	CASSSSTSGGRETQYF	TGTGCCAGCAGCTCCTCGACTAGCGGGGGGCGAGAGACCCAGTACTTC
-	TRBD1	TRBV2	15	TRBJ2-5	CASSEEGQGQETQYF	TGTGCCAGCAGTGAAGAGGGACAGGGGCAAGAGACCCAGTACTTC
once	-	TRBV2	13	TRBJ2-1	CASSEGRGNEQFF	TGTGCCAGCAGTGAAGGTCGAGGGAATGAGCAGTTCTTC
few	TRBD2	TRBV7-2	15	TRBJ2-1	CASRLSGGRNNEQFF	TGTGCCAGCAGACTAAGCGGGGGACGTAACAATGAGCAGTTCTTC
-	-	TRBV2	12	TRBJ2-5	CASRVAGRTQYF	TGTGCCAGCAGGGTGGCAGGCCGGACCCAGTACTTC
-	-	TRBV30	13	TRBJ1-5	CAWARDSNQPQHF	TGTGCCTGGGCTAGAGATAGCAATCAGCCCCAGCATTTT
-	-	TRBV9	14	TRBJ2-5	CASSVGLFQETQYF	TGTGCCAGCAGCGTGGGCTTGTTTCAAGAGACCCAGTACTTC
-	-	TRBV7-9	15	TRBJ2-7	CASSLAWGSYYEQYF	TGTGCCAGCAGCTTAGCCTGGGGTTCGTACTACGAGCAGTACTTC
-	TRBD1	TRBV7-8	15	TRBJ2-7	CASSPSRTGVNEQYF	TGTGCCAGCAGCCCCAGCCGGACAGGGGTGAACGAGCAGTACTTC
once	-	TRBV5-6	13	TRBJ1-5	CASSAGGDQPQHF	TGTGCCAGCAGCGCCGGGGGGGATCAGCCCCAGCATTTT
-	TRBD1	TRBV28	12	TRBJ1-6	CASTTGTELLHF	TGTGCCAGCACCACCGGGACAGAACTCCTCCACTTT
-	-	TRBV6-6	14	TRBJ1-5	CASSPTGSNQPQHF	TGTGCCAGCAGCCCCACGGGTAGCAATCAGCCCCAGCATTTT
-	-	TRBV3-1/TRBV3-2	14	TRBJ2-7	CASSQVTGPYEQYF	TGTGCCAGCAGCCAAGTGACGGGTCCCTACGAGCAGTACTTC
-	-	TRBV7-8	14	TRBJ2-3	CASSFRGWEDTQYF	TGTGCCAGCAGCTTCAGGGGTTGGGAAGATACGCAGTATTTT